This entry describes one T cell receptor (beta chain). This sample is part of a study of OX40 agonist ivuxolimab in advanced cancers. The length of the CDR3 is 13 residues. Germline loops: CDR1 SEHNR, CDR2 FQNEAQ (reference sequence). The V gene lost 2 bases and the J gene lost 4 bases, with 9 bases spanning the gap. Assay used: immunoSEQ multiplex PCR; TCRdb lists only in-frame clones, some missing. This sample carries about 62,000 clones, over 75% of them seen once, and the ten largest clones take 4% to 5.5%. This rearrangement joins TRBV7-9 to TRBJ2-7; a weak D match, TRBD1 (5 bases). The sequence derives from an adult with an advanced solid tumor such as melanoma, head and neck, liver or kidney cancer. This material consisted of CD4+ or CD8+ T cells sorted from blood, taken in a trial of the OX40 agonist ivuxolimab. Here the CDR3 reads CASSLTQGYEQYF. In DNA, the CDR3 is TGTGCCAGCAGCTTAACCCAGGGATACGAGCAGTACTTC.